These 18 T cell receptor beta chains were sequenced from one sample in a study of T cell responses to AZD1222 COVID-19 vaccine. The repertoire was sequenced with immunoSEQ multiplex PCR; TCRdb's copy has only in-frame clones and lacks some. This table holds roughly 100,000 clones, 85% to 95% found once. The sample in question was peripheral blood, obtained on day 0 of AZD1222 vaccination. All receptors derive from an adult in good health.

This chain links TRBV2 with TRBJ2-7, with D possibly TRBD2 on 6 matching bases. Germline-derived CDR1 and CDR2 are SNHLY and FYNNEI. The CDR3 extends over 15 amino acids. Trimming left V 2 bases short and J 1 base short, with 12 bases between. CDR3 coding DNA: TGTGCCAGCAGTGAACTGGCTAGCGTATCCTACGAGCAGTACTTC. It yields the protein CASSELASVSYEQYF.

The chain is built from TRBV7-6 and TRBJ1-2, with TRBD1 matching over 9 bases. The CDR3 has 14 residues. Per the germline V gene, CDR1 is SGHVS and CDR2 is FNYEAQ. J was trimmed by 8 bases and V by 2 bases; bases with no gene match: 6. The CDR3 bases are TGTGCCAGCAGCTTACACCCGACAGGGGGAGGCTACACCTTC. Its protein product is CASSLHPTGGGYTF. The whole variable domain, remainder taken from reference TRBV7-6 and TRBJ1-2, is GAGVSQSPRYKVTKRGQDVALRCDPISGHVSLYWYRQALGQGPEFLTYFNYEAQQDKSGLPNDRFSAERPEGSISTLTIQRTEQRDSAMYRCASSLHPTGGGYTFGSGTRLTVV.

The chain carries TRBV7-6 and TRBJ2-1, with 7 bases lining up with TRBD2. CDR3 size: 16 residues. Trimming at V came to 0 bases and at J to 6 bases, leaving 8 bases not matched to a gene. Looked up from germline, CDR1 is SGHVS and CDR2 is FNYEAQ. The CDR3 spells CASSLAPGLAVNEQFF. The DNA of the CDR3 is TGTGCCAGCAGCTTAGCCCCTGGGCTAGCGGTCAATGAGCAGTTCTTC.

This clone occurred once. The chain links TRBV9 to TRBJ2-3; D ambiguous. V shed 6 bases and J shed 0 bases, with 14 bases lying between them. Germline CDR1 and CDR2: SGDLS and YYNGEE. The CDR3 is made up of 15 amino acids. The CDR3 is CASTAYGSSTDTQYF. The DNA for the CDR3 is TGTGCCAGCACCGCTTACGGGTCCAGCACAGATACGCAGTATTTT.

This chain connects TRBV7-2 to TRBJ2-3; D gene unclear. Germline V gives CDR1 SGHTA, CDR2 FQGNSA. Trimming cost V 2 bases and J 2 bases, with 8 bases left between them. The CDR3 consists of 14 residues. The CDR3 loop reads CASSLQESTDTQYF. As DNA, the CDR3 is TGTGCCAGCAGCTTACAAGAATCCACAGATACGCAGTATTTT.

This clone was counted a few times. The chain employs TRBV5-5 and TRBJ1-1; no definite D call. Deletions cut 4 bases from V and 0 bases from J, with 10 bases between. The V gene's germline CDR1 is SGHKS and CDR2 YYEKEE (reference sequence). The CDR3 is 14 amino acids. The CDR3 DNA follows: TGTGCCAGCAGCGTGACGGCCATGAACACTGAAGCTTTCTTT. This codes for CASSVTAMNTEAFF. Full variable domain (rest looked up from reference TRBV5-5 and TRBJ1-1): DAGVTQSPTHLIKTRGQQVTLRCSPISGHKSVSWYQQVLGQGPQFIFQYYEKEERGRGNFPDRFSARQFPNYSSELNVNALLLGDSALYLCASSVTAMNTEAFFGQGTRLTVV.

The CDR3 DNA reads TGCGCCAGCAGCCAAGGGACTAGCGGGAACCACAATGAGCAGTTCTTC. This gives the protein CASSQGTSGNHNEQFF. The chain uses TRBV4-3 and TRBJ2-1; 12 positions match TRBD2. The trim removed 1 base at V and 5 bases at J, leaving 3 bases unmatched. The CDR3 is 16 amino acids. The V gene's germline CDR1 is LGHNA and CDR2 YSLEER.

The chain recombines TRBV3-1 (or the pseudogene TRBV3-2) with TRBJ2-5; a weak D match, TRBD2 (5 bases). CDR1 is LGHDT, CDR2 YNNKEL, per germline (reference sequence). The V end was cut by 3 bases, the J end by 5 bases, with 10 bases between. This CDR3 contains 13 residues. The CDR3 bases are TGTGCCAGCAGCCATACACGGGGTGAGACCCAGTACTTC. Protein product: CASSHTRGETQYF.

The chain carries TRBV9 and TRBJ2-3, with TRBD2 identical over 13 bases. V was pared by 3 bases and J by 4 bases, with 2 bases of the junction left unmatched. Germline V gene data show CDR1 as SGDLS and CDR2 as YYNGEE. This CDR3 is 15 amino acids long. CDR3 DNA: TGTGCCAGCAGCGCCGGACTAGCGGGAGCAGATACGCAGTATTTT. Translated: CASSAGLAGADTQYF.

The chain employs TRBV6-5 and TRBJ2-1; D gene unclear. Per the germline V gene, CDR1 is MNHEY and CDR2 is SVGAGI. The CDR3 is 13 amino acids. V lost 6 bases and J lost 4, with 10 bases in between. The CDR3 sequence is CASRETVYNEQFF. CDR3 nucleotides: TGTGCCAGCAGGGAGACTGTGTACAATGAGCAGTTCTTC.

The chain carries TRBV5-1 and TRBJ2-7; 11 bases fit TRBD2. This CDR3 region has 14 residues. The junction had 4 bases not matched to a gene; V was cut back by 5 bases and J by 3 bases. From germline, CDR1 is SGHRS and CDR2 YFSETQ. This CDR3 is CASRDGLAGYEQYF. The CDR3 region has the DNA TGCGCCAGCAGAGATGGACTAGCGGGCTACGAGCAGTACTTC.

This chain uses TRBV7-2 with TRBJ2-1; D is unclear. The CDR3 has 13 amino acids. The V and J ends lost 7 bases and 4 bases respectively, with 11 bases between them. Germline V gene data show CDR1 as SGHTA and CDR2 as FQGNSA. This CDR3 is CASTTGVYNEQFF. CDR3 DNA: TGTGCCAGCACCACCGGAGTATACAATGAGCAGTTCTTC.

The chain couples TRBV10-3 to TRBJ1-6, with D perhaps matching TRBD1 (6 bases). Germline values: CDR1 ENHRY, CDR2 SYGVKD. The CDR3 runs 14 residues. Trimming shortened V by 6 bases and J by 8 bases, and 14 bases separated the two germline ends. The CDR3 loop is CAISRDIRDSPLHF. The CDR3 nucleotides are TGTGCCATCAGCCGGGACATCAGGGATTCACCCCTCCACTTT.

J is TRBJ1-2 and V is TRBV5-1; no reliable D call. The CDR3 length is 15 residues. Germline CDR1 is SGHRS and CDR2 is YFSETQ. V shed 0 bases and J shed 0 bases, with 9 bases lying between them. The CDR3, as DNA: TGCGCCAGCAGCTTGGACCCCGCGGCTAACTATGGCTACACCTTC. Translation: CASSLDPAANYGYTF.

The genes are TRBV9 and TRBJ2-7, with D uncertain. Per germline, CDR1 SGDLS and CDR2 YYNGEE. The CDR3 consists of 14 residues. V lost 0 bases and J 0 bases, leaving 7 bases between the germline ends. The CDR3 loop is CASSVAGISYEQYF. In DNA form, the CDR3 reads TGTGCCAGCAGCGTAGCGGGTATCTCCTACGAGCAGTACTTC.

The CDR3 DNA reads as TGTGCCAGCAGCCCAGGGGACAGTTACTTCTATGGCTACACCTTC. Amino acids: CASSPGDSYFYGYTF. The V and J genes are TRBV28 and TRBJ1-2; TRBD1 matches 7 bases. CDR1 is MDHEN and CDR2 is SYDVKM in the germline V gene. With 6 bases clipped from V and 4 bases from J, the junction kept 11 bases outside the gene matches. The CDR3 loop spans 15 amino acids.

V is TRBV13 and J is TRBJ2-7, with 7 bases fitting TRBD1. Germline V gene lookup returns CDR1 PRHDT and CDR2 FYEKMQ (reference sequence). The CDR3 totals 14 residues. Trimming cost V 0 bases and J 2 bases; bases outside gene matches: 1. CDR3 sequence reads: CASSLGQGAYEQYF. CDR3 nucleotide sequence: TGTGCCAGCAGCTTAGGGCAGGGGGCCTACGAGCAGTACTTC.

V gene TRBV28 combines with J gene TRBJ2-1, with 8 bases that match TRBD2. The CDR3 has 12 amino acids. Germline values: CDR1 MDHEN, CDR2 SYDVKM. Trimming removed 6 bases from V and 9 bases from J; junction bases left unmatched: 4. Here the CDR3 reads CASSPGTSEQFF. The CDR3 nucleotides read TGTGCCAGCAGCCCCGGGACTAGTGAGCAGTTCTTC.